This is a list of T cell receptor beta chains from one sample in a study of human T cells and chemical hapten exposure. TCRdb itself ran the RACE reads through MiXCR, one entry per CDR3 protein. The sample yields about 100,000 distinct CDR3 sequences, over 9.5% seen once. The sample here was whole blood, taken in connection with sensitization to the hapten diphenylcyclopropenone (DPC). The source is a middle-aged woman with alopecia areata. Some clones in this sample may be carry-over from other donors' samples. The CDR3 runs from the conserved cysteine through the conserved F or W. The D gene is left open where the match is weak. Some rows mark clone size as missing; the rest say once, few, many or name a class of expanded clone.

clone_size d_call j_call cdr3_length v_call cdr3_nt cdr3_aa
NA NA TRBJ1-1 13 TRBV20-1 TGCAGTGCTAGAAGGGGAATAAACACTGAAGCTTTCTTT CSARRGINTEAFF
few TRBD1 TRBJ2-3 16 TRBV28 TGTGCCAGCAGTTACGGACAGGGGCCGGGCGGGGATACGCAGTATTTT CASSYGQGPGGDTQYF
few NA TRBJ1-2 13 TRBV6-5 TGTGCCAGCAGTTACGGGAAAGGCTATGGCTACACCTTC CASSYGKGYGYTF
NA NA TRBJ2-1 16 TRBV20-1 TGCAGTGCTAGGGGGCTCCAACTAGGCACCTACAATGAGCAGTTCTTC CSARGLQLGTYNEQFF
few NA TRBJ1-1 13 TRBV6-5 TGTGCCAGCAGCACCCACATGAACACTGAAGCTTTCTTT CASSTHMNTEAFF
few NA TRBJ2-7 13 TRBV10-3 TGTGCCATCAGTGAGCCCTTTGGCGACGAGCAGTACTTC CAISEPFGDEQYF
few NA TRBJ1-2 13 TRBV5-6 TGTGCCAGCAGCCAAGGGGGGGCCTATGGCTACACCTTC CASSQGGAYGYTF
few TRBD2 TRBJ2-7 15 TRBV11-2 TGTGCCAGCAGCTGGGGGACTAGCGGGTTTTACGAGCAGTACTTC CASSWGTSGFYEQYF
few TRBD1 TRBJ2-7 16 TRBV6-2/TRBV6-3 TGTGCCAGCACCCAAAGGGGACAGGGGTTTCTCGACGAGCAGTACTTC CASTQRGQGFLDEQYF
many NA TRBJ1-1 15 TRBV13 TGTGCCAGCAGCCCCCGGGACCTGAGGGGCACTGAAGCTTTCTTT CASSPRDLRGTEAFF
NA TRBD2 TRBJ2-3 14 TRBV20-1 TGCAGTGCTGGGACTAGCCTCGCACAGGATACGCAGTATTTT CSAGTSLAQDTQYF
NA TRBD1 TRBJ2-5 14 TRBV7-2 TGTGCCAGCAGGACAGCCCGGGACAGCGGCACCCAGTACTTC CASRTARDSGTQYF
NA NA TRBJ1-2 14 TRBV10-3 TGTGCCATCACCGCGGACCAAGCTAACTATGGCTACACCTTC CAITADQANYGYTF
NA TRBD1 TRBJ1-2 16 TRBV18 TGTGCCAGCTCAACCCGCACAGGGGACGTTAACTATGGCTACACCTTC CASSTRTGDVNYGYTF
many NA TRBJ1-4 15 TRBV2 TGTGCCAGCAGTGAAGGTGGAGGGACGTCGGAAAAACTGTTTTTT CASSEGGGTSEKLFF
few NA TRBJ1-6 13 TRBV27 TGTGCCAGCAGTTTGGGGGGGGGCTCACCCCTCCACTTT CASSLGGGSPLHF
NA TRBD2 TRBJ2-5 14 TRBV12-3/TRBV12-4 TGTGCCAGCAGTTTAACCACTAGCGGACAGACCCAGTACTTC CASSLTTSGQTQYF
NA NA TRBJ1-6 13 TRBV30 TGTGCCTGGAGTGTACTAGGGATCTCACCCCTCCACTTT CAWSVLGISPLHF
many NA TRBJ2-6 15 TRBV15 TGTGCCACCAGGAGACCCGGAGCTGGGGCCAACGTCCTGACTTTC CATRRPGAGANVLTF
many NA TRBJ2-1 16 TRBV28 TGTGCCAGCAGTCCATATCGGGACCGCCCAACCCATGAGCAGTTCTTC CASSPYRDRPTHEQFF
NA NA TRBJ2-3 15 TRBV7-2 TGTGCCAGCAGCTTATTTTCGTCCCCCAGCGATACGCAGTATTTT CASSLFSSPSDTQYF
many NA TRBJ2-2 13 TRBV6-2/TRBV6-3 TGTGCCAGCAGCCCTACGGGCGGCGGGGAGCTGTTTTTT CASSPTGGGELFF
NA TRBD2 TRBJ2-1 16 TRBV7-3 TGTGCCAGCAGCCCACTAGCAGGGCGGGGGGGAGATGAGCAGTTCTTC CASSPLAGRGGDEQFF
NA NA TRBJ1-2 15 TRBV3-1 TGTGTCAGCAGCCCCTCACGGGGCGCTAACTATGGCTACACCTTC CVSSPSRGANYGYTF
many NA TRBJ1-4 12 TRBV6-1 TGTGCCACCAGCAGCAGGGATGAAAAACTGTTTTTT CATSSRDEKLFF
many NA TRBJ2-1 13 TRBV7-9 TGTGCCAGCAGCTTGGTGGGAGTGGATGAGCAGTTCTTC CASSLVGVDEQFF
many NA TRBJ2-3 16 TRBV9 TGTGCCAGCAGCGTTAGCCCACGGGGAGGCACAGATACGCAGTATTTT CASSVSPRGGTDTQYF
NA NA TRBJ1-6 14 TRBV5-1 TGCGCCAGCAGCTTGGATGATAACAATTCACCCCTCCACTTT CASSLDDNNSPLHF
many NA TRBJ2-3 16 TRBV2 TGTGCCAGCAGTGAAGGCTACAGCCCGTCGTCGGATACGCAGTATTTT CASSEGYSPSSDTQYF
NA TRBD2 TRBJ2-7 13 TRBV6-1 TGTGCCAGCAGCACTAGCGAAGTCGGCGAGCAGTACTTC CASSTSEVGEQYF
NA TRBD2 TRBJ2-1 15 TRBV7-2 TGTGCCAGCAGCTTTAAGCGGGGCCCGGGGAATGAGCAGTTCTTC CASSFKRGPGNEQFF
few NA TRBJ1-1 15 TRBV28 TGTGCCAGCACCTCTGGGGACTTGCGAACCACTGAAGCTTTCTTT CASTSGDLRTTEAFF
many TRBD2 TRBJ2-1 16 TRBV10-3 TGTGCCATAAGAGATAGCGGGAGGGCGGCCTACAATGAGCAGTTCTTC CAIRDSGRAAYNEQFF
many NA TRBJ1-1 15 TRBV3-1 TGTGCCAGCAGGCAGACCGGGACGCCGAACACTGAAGCTTTCTTT CASRQTGTPNTEAFF
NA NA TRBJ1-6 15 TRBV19 TGTGCCAGTACAGGGGCTAGCTCCTATAATTCACCCCTCCACTTT CASTGASSYNSPLHF